This T cell receptor beta chain was sequenced in a study of PD-1 blockade in classical Hodgkin lymphoma. Stated time point: cycle 4 day 1 (C4D1), after more than five weeks of nivolumab. Every patient relapsed after autologous stem cell transplantation, and brentuximab vedotin exposure varied. V shed 5 bases and J 4 bases; nucleotides not matched to a gene: 17. Germline V gene lookup returns CDR1 MNHEY and CDR2 SMNVEV (reference sequence). The CDR3 runs to 19 residues. Assay used: immunoSEQ multiplex PCR; TCRdb lists only in-frame clones, some missing. The sample lists about 28,000 clones, roughly 77% seen once, with roughly 16% in the top ten.

The chain employs TRBV27 and TRBJ2-1; TRBD2 agrees at 10 bases. This clonotype was sampled from a human donor with classical Hodgkin lymphoma. The material sequenced was peripheral blood mononuclear cells (PBMCs), taken before the fourth cycle of nivolumab. This CDR3 reads CASSAWGARLAGVYNEQFF. The CDR3 bases are TGTGCCAGCAGTGCTTGGGGAGCCCGGCTAGCGGGAGTATACAATGAGCAGTTCTTC.